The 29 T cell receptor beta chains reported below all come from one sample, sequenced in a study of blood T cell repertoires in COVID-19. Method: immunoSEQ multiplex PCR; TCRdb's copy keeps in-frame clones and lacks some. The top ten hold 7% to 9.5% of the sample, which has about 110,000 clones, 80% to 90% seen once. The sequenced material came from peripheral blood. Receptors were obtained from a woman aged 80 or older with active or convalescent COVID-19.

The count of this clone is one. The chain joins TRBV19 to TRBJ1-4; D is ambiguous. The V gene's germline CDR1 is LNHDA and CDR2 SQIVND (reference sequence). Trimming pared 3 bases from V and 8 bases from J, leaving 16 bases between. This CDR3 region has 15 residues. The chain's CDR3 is CASSIIVGRGEKLFF. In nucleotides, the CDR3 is TGTGCCAGTAGTATTATCGTCGGACGAGGGGAAAAACTGTTTTTT.

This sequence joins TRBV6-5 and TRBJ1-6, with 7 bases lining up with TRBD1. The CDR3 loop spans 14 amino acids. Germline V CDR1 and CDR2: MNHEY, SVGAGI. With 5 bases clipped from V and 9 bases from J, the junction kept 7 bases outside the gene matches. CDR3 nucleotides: TGTGCCAGCAGTCTCACAGGGGCGGGTTCACCCCTCCACTTT. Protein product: CASSLTGAGSPLHF.

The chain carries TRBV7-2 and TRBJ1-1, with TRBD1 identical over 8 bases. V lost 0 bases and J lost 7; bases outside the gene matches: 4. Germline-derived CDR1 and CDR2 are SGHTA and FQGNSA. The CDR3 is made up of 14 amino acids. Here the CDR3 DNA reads TGTGCCAGCAGCTTAGCCAGGGGGCACAGTGAAGCTTTCTTT. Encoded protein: CASSLARGHSEAFF.

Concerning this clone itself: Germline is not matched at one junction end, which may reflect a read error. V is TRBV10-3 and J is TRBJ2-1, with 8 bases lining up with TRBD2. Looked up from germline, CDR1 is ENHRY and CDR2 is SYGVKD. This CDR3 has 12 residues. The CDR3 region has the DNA TGTGCCATCAGTGAGTCGGGACTAGGTTGTCTCTTC. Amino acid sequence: CAISESGLGCLF.

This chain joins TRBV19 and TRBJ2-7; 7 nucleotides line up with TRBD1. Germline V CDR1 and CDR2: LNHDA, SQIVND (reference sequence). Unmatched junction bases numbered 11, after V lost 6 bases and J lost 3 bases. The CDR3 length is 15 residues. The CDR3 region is CASSVTGVEGYEQYF. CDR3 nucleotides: TGTGCCAGTAGCGTTACAGGGGTCGAGGGCTACGAGCAGTACTTC.

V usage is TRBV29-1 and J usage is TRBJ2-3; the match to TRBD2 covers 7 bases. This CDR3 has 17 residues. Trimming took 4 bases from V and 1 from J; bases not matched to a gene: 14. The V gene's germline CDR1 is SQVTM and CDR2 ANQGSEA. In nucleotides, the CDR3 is TGCAGCGTTGGGAAACTGGCTAGCGGAAGCCGCACAGATACGCAGTATTTT. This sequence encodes CSVGKLASGSRTDTQYF.

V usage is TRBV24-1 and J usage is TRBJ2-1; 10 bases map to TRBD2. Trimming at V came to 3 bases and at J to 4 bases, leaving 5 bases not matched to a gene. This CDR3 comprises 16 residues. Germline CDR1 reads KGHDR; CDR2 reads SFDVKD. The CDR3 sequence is CATSDSSGRGYNEQFF. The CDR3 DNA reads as TGTGCCACCAGTGATAGCAGCGGGAGGGGGTACAATGAGCAGTTCTTC.

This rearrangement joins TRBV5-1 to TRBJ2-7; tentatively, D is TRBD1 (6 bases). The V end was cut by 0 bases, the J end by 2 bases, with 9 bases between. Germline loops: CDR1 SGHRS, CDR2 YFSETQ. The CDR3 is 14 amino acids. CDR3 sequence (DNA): TGCGCCAGCAGCTTGGGTCGGGACACCTACGAGCAGTACTTC. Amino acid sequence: CASSLGRDTYEQYF.

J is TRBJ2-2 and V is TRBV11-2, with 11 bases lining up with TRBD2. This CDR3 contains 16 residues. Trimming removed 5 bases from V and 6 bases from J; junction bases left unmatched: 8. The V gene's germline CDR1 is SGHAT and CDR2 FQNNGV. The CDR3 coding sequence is TGTGCCAGCAGCCCCACTAGCGGGAGCATCCCCGGGGAGCTGTTTTTT. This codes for CASSPTSGSIPGELFF.

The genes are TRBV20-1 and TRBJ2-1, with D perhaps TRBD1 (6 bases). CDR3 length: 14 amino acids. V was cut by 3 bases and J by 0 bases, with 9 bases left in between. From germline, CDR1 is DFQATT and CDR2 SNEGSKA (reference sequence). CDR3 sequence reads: CSASQGSSYNEQFF. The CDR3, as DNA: TGCAGTGCTAGTCAGGGGAGCTCCTACAATGAGCAGTTCTTC.

The CDR3 coding sequence is TGCGCCAGCAGCCAAGAAGGGTGGGGAGCTGAAGCTTTCTTT. Translated, it gives CASSQEGWGAEAFF. This chain links TRBV4-1 with TRBJ1-1, with D unclear. V was shortened by 0 bases and J by 6 bases, with 11 bases between the two germline ends. The CDR3 loop spans 14 amino acids. The germline CDR1 and CDR2 sequences are MGHRA and YSYEKL.

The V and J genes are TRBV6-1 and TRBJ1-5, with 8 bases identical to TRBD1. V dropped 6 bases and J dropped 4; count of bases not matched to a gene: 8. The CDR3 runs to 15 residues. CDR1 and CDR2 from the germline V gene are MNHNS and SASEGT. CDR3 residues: CASSLDREANQPQHF. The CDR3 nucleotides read TGTGCCAGCAGCTTGGACAGGGAGGCAAATCAGCCCCAGCATTTT.

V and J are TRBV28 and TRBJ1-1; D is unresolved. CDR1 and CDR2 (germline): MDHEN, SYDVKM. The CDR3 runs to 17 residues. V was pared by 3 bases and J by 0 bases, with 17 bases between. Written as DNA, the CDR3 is TGTGCCAGCAGTTTCCCTATCGAGGGTCGGGTGAACACTGAAGCTTTCTTT. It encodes CASSFPIEGRVNTEAFF.

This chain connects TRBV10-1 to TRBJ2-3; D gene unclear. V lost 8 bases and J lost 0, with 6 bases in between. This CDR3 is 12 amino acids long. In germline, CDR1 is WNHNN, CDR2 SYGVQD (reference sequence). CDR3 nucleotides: TGCGCCAGCTCCTCGAGCACAGATACGCAGTATTTT. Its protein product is CASSSSTDTQYF.

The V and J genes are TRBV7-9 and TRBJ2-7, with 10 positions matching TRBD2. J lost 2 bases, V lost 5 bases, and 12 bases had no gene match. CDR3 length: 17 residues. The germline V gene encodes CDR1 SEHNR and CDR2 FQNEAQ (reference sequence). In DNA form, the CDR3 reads TGTGCCAGCAGCATACGGGGGAGGCTAGCGGGGGCCTACGAGCAGTACTTC. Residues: CASSIRGRLAGAYEQYF. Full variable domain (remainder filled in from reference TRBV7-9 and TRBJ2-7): DTGVSQNPRHKITKRGQNVTFRCDPISEHNRLYWYRQTLGQGPEFLTYFQNEAQLEKSRLLSDRFSAERPKGSFSTLEIQRTEQGDSAMYLCASSIRGRLAGAYEQYFGPGTRLTVT.

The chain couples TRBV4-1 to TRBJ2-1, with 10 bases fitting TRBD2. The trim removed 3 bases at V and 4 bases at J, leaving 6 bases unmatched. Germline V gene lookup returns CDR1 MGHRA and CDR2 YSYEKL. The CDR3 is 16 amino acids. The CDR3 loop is CASSHGLADYYNEQFF. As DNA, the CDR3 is TGCGCCAGCAGCCATGGACTAGCGGACTATTACAATGAGCAGTTCTTC.

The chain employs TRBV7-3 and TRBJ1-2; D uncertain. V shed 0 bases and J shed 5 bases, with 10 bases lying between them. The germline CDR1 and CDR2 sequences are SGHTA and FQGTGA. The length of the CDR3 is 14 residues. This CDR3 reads CASSLTGQEYGYTF. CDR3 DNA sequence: TGTGCCAGCAGCTTAACGGGTCAGGAATATGGCTACACCTTC.

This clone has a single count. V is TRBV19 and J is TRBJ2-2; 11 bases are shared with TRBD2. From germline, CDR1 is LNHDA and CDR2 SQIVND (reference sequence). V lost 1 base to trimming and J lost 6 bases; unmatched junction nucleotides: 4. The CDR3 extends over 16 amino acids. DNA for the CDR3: TGTGCCAGTAGTATAGCTAGCGGGAGGACGTCCGGGGAGCTGTTTTTT. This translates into CASSIASGRTSGELFF.

The CDR3 is CASMGQNNSPLHF. CDR3 nucleotides: TGTGCCAGCATGGGACAGAATAATTCACCCCTCCACTTT. The V call is TRBV12-3 or TRBV12-4, the J call TRBJ1-6, with 7 bases identical to TRBD1. This CDR3 region has 13 residues. With V trimmed by 7 bases and J by 5 bases, 2 bases remained unmatched.

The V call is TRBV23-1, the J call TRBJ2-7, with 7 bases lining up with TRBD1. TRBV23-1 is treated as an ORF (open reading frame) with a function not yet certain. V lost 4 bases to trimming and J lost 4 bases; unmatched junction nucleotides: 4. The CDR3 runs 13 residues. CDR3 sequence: CASSPTGVYEQYF. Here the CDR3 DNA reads TGCGCCAGCAGTCCTACAGGGGTTTACGAGCAGTACTTC.

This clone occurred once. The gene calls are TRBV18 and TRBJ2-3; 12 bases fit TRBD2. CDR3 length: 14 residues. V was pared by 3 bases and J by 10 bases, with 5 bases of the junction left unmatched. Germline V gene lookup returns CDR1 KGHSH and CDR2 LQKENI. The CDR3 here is CASSPTSGSKAQYF. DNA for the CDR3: TGTGCCAGCTCACCGACTAGCGGGAGTAAAGCGCAGTATTTT.

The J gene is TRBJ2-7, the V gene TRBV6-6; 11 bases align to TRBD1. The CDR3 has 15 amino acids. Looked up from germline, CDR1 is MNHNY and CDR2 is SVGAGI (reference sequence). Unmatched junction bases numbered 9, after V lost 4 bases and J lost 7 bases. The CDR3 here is CASSSPDRGQREQYF. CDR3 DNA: TGTGCCAGCAGTTCCCCGGACAGGGGGCAGAGAGAGCAGTACTTC.

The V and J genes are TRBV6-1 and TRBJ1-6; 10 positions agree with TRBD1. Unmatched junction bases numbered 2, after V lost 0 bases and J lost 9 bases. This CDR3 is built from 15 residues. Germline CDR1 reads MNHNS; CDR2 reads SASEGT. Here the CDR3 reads CASSEAGTGASPLHF. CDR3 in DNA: TGTGCCAGCAGTGAAGCGGGGACAGGGGCTTCACCCCTCCACTTT.

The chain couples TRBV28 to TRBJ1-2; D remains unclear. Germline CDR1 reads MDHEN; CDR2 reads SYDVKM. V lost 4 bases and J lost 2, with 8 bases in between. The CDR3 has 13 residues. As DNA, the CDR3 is TGTGCCAGCAGTTGGACGGGGAACTATGGCTACACCTTC. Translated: CASSWTGNYGYTF.

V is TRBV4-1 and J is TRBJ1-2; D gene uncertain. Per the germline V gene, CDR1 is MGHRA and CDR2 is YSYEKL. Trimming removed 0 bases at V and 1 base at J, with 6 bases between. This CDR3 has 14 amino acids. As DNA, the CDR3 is TGCGCCAGCAGCCAAGAGAACGGTAACTATGGCTACACCTTC. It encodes CASSQENGNYGYTF.

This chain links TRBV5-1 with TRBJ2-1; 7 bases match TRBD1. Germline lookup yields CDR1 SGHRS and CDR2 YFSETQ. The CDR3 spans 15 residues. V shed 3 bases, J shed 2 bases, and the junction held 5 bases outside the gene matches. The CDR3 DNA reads TGCGCCAGCAGCTACCGGGACAGCACCTACAATGAGCAGTTCTTC. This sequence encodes CASSYRDSTYNEQFF.

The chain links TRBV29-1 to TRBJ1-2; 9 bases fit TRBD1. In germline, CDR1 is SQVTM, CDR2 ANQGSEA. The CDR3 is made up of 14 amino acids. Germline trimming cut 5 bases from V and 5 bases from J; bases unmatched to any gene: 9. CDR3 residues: CSVSQGAVSYGYTF. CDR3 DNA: TGCAGCGTTTCACAGGGGGCGGTTTCGTATGGCTACACCTTC.

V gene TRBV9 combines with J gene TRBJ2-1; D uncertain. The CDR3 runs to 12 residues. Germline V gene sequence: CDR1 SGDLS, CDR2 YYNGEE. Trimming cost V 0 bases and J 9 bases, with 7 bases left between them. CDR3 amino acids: CASSVVAIEQFF. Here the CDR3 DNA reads TGTGCCAGCAGCGTAGTGGCCATTGAGCAGTTCTTC.

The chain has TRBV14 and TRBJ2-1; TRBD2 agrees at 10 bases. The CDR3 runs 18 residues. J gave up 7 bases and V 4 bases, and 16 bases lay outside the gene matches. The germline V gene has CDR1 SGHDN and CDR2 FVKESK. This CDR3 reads CASSPLILLAGSGNEQFF. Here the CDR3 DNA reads TGTGCCAGCAGCCCTTTGATCCTACTAGCGGGATCGGGGAATGAGCAGTTCTTC.